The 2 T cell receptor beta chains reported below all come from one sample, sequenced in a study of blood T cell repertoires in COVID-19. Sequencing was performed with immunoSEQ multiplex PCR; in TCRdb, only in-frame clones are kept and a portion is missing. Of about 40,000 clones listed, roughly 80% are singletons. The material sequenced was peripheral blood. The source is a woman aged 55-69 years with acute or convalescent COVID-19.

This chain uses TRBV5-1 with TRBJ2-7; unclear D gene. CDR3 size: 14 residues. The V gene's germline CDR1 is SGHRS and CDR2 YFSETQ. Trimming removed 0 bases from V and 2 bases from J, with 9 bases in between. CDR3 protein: CASSLVVSPYEQYF. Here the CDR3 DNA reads TGCGCCAGCAGCTTGGTGGTAAGCCCCTACGAGCAGTACTTC.

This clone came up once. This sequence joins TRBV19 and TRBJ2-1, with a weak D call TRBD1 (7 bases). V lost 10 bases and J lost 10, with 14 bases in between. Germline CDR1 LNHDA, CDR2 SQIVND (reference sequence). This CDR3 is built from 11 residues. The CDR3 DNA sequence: TGTGCCACTGAACAGGGGAGGGAGCAGTTCTTC. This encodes CATEQGREQFF.